This TCR beta chain was identified during a study of human T cells and chemical hapten exposure. Each CDR3 protein gets one entry after TCRdb re-called the RACE reads with MiXCR. Among tens of thousands of distinct CDR3 sequences, 9% to 15% were seen once, and the ten largest hold more than 1.5%. Concerning this clonotype itself: Its cognate antigen is unknown.

General study results and limits: TCRs above 1 in 1000 frequency stayed constant with DPC sensitization.

This CDR3 spans 11 amino acids. Germline CDR1 is ENHRY and CDR2 is SYGVKD. The V gene lost 5 bases and the J gene lost 8 bases, with 7 bases spanning the gap. Sample time point: pre-sensitization, week 0. Treatment denoted: therapeutic diphenylcyclopropenone sensitization with weekly scalp DPC. It was from unfractionated whole blood that total RNA was extracted. Here the sequenced sample was whole blood, taken in connection with sensitization to the hapten diphenylcyclopropenone (DPC). The chain couples TRBV10-3 to TRBJ2-1, with D maybe TRBD2 (5 bases). The source is a woman in her thirties or forties with alopecia areata. Some clones in this sample may be carry-over from other donors' samples. The DNA of the CDR3 is TGTGCCATCAGTTCTAGCTATGAGCAGTTCTTC. This sequence encodes CAISSSYEQFF.